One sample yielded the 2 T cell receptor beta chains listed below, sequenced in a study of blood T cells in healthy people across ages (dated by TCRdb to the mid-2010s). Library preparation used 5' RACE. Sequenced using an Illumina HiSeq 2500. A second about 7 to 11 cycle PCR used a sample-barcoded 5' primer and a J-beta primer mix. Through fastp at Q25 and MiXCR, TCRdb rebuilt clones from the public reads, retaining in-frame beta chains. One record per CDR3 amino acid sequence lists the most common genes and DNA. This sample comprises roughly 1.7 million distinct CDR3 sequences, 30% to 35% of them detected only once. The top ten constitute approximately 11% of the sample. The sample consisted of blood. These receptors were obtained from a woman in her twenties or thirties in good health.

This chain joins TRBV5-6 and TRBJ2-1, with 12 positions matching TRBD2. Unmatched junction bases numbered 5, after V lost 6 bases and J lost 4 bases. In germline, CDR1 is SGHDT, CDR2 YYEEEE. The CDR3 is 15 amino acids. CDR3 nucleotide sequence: TGTGCCAGCACCGGGGGACTAGCGGGTTACAATGAGCAGTTCTTC. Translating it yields CASTGGLAGYNEQFF.

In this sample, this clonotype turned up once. CDR3 bases: TGTGCCAGCAGTTTAACGAGGAGGGGGCAAGAGACCCAGTACTTC. This encodes CASSLTRRGQETQYF. The rearrangement uses TRBV28 and TRBJ2-5; possibly TRBD1 or TRBD2 for D (6 bases each). Between the trimmed V and J ends, which lost 2 bases and 2 bases, there was a span of 12 bases. The CDR3 runs 15 residues. Looked up from germline, CDR1 is MDHEN and CDR2 is SYDVKM.